The rows below give T cell receptor beta chains drawn from one sample of a study of shared T cell receptors in the human thymus. Sequenced by immunoSEQ multiplex PCR; TCRdb stores in-frame clones only, minus some. The data contain hundreds of thousands of clones, around 95% of them singletons. The sequencing input was thymocytes. Source of these receptors: a human donor. Each CDR3 is given with its conserved first and last residue. A D gene is named only where the DNA matches it firmly. Expanded clones are given a class, and other clones once, few, many or no size at all.

d_call: .
v_call: TRBV6-1
j_call: TRBJ1-5
clone_size: .
cdr3_nt: TGTGCCAGCAACCCCCAGGGCGCGGGCAATCAGCCCCAGCATTTT
cdr3_aa: CASNPQGAGNQPQHF

d_call: TRBD1
v_call: TRBV27
j_call: TRBJ2-7
clone_size: .
cdr3_nt: TGTGCCAGCAGTTCCGGGGCGGGACAGGGTGTCTACGAGCAGTACTTC
cdr3_aa: CASSSGAGQGVYEQYF

d_call: TRBD1
v_call: TRBV6-6
j_call: TRBJ2-3
clone_size: once
cdr3_nt: TGTGCCAGCACCAAAAGGGGGCGCACAGATACGCAGTATTTT
cdr3_aa: CASTKRGRTDTQYF

d_call: .
v_call: TRBV18
j_call: TRBJ1-1
clone_size: .
cdr3_nt: TGTGCCAGCTCACCGGGCATGAACACTGAAGCTTTCTTT
cdr3_aa: CASSPGMNTEAFF

d_call: .
v_call: TRBV2
j_call: TRBJ1-1
clone_size: .
cdr3_nt: TGTGCCAGCAGTGCGTTAAAAGGGGTCGGCACTGAAGCTTTCTTT
cdr3_aa: CASSALKGVGTEAFF

d_call: .
v_call: TRBV5-6
j_call: TRBJ2-1
clone_size: .
cdr3_nt: TGTGCCAGCAGCTTGATACTAGCGAGGGGGGGTGAGCAGTTCTTC
cdr3_aa: CASSLILARGGEQFF

d_call: TRBD2
v_call: TRBV7-2
j_call: TRBJ2-1
clone_size: .
cdr3_nt: TGTGCCAGCAGACTGACTAGCGGGGCGAACAATGAGCAGTTCTTC
cdr3_aa: CASRLTSGANNEQFF

d_call: TRBD1
v_call: TRBV28
j_call: TRBJ2-3
clone_size: .
cdr3_nt: TGTGCCAGCTCCGACAGGGGGGGACAGGTCTGGACAGATACGCAGTATTTT
cdr3_aa: CASSDRGGQVWTDTQYF

d_call: TRBD1
v_call: TRBV27
j_call: TRBJ2-7
clone_size: .
cdr3_nt: TGTGCCAGCAGTTCTGGCGGGGACAGGCCCCCCTACGAGCAGTACTTC
cdr3_aa: CASSSGGDRPPYEQYF

d_call: .
v_call: TRBV4-2
j_call: TRBJ2-7
clone_size: .
cdr3_nt: TGTGCCAGCAGCCAAGAAGGCGGCGGCACCCCCTACGAGCAGTACTTC
cdr3_aa: CASSQEGGGTPYEQYF

d_call: .
v_call: TRBV7-9
j_call: TRBJ2-5
clone_size: .
cdr3_nt: TGTGCCAGCAGCTGGAGTCCCCTTGGAACCCAGTACTTC
cdr3_aa: CASSWSPLGTQYF

d_call: TRBD2
v_call: TRBV6-8
j_call: TRBJ2-1
clone_size: .
cdr3_nt: TGTGCCAGCAACTATAGCGGGAGGGCCTACAATGAGCAGTTCTTC
cdr3_aa: CASNYSGRAYNEQFF

d_call: TRBD2
v_call: TRBV11-2
j_call: TRBJ2-7
clone_size: .
cdr3_nt: TGTGCCAGCAGCTTCGGTCAGGGGGGACTAGCGGGACCCTACGAGCAGTACTTC
cdr3_aa: CASSFGQGGLAGPYEQYF

d_call: .
v_call: TRBV29-1
j_call: TRBJ2-7
clone_size: .
cdr3_nt: TGCAGCGTTGAAGATCGTCCTGGGTGGAGCGAGCAGTACTTC
cdr3_aa: CSVEDRPGWSEQYF

d_call: TRBD1
v_call: TRBV27
j_call: TRBJ2-7
clone_size: .
cdr3_nt: TGTGCCAGCAGTCGGACAGGTTCCTACGAGCAGTACTTC
cdr3_aa: CASSRTGSYEQYF

d_call: TRBD1
v_call: TRBV19
j_call: TRBJ1-2
clone_size: .
cdr3_nt: TGTGCCAGTAGTATATGGGACAGGGGGTTCAGCTATGGCTACACCTTC
cdr3_aa: CASSIWDRGFSYGYTF

d_call: TRBD1
v_call: TRBV27
j_call: TRBJ2-2
clone_size: .
cdr3_nt: TGTGCCAGCACCGGGGACAGGGGGCTGATCACCGGGGAGCTGTTTTTT
cdr3_aa: CASTGDRGLITGELFF

d_call: .
v_call: TRBV4-2
j_call: TRBJ2-1
clone_size: .
cdr3_nt: TGTGCCAGCAGCCATATACAGGGAATCCTCAATGAGCAGTTCTTC
cdr3_aa: CASSHIQGILNEQFF

d_call: .
v_call: TRBV4-2
j_call: TRBJ1-5
clone_size: .
cdr3_nt: TGTGCCAGCAGCCAAGCTCACGGGGGGAATCAGCCCCAGCATTTT
cdr3_aa: CASSQAHGGNQPQHF

d_call: TRBD1
v_call: TRBV27
j_call: TRBJ2-7
clone_size: .
cdr3_nt: TGTGCCAGCAGTTTATTCCGGGACAGGGAGGGCGAGCAGTACTTC
cdr3_aa: CASSLFRDREGEQYF

d_call: .
v_call: TRBV28
j_call: TRBJ1-5
clone_size: .
cdr3_nt: TGTGCCAGCAGTTTAGGCGGGGGAAGCAATCAGCCCCAGCATTTT
cdr3_aa: CASSLGGGSNQPQHF

d_call: .
v_call: TRBV7-2
j_call: TRBJ1-2
clone_size: .
cdr3_nt: TGTGCCAGCAGCTTAAGCTATGGCTACACCTTC
cdr3_aa: CASSLSYGYTF

d_call: .
v_call: TRBV27
j_call: TRBJ2-3
clone_size: .
cdr3_nt: TGTGCCAGCAGCCCCCGACTAAAGAGGGGATCTGTCACAGATACGCAGTATTTT
cdr3_aa: CASSPRLKRGSVTDTQYF

d_call: TRBD1
v_call: TRBV13
j_call: TRBJ1-1
clone_size: .
cdr3_nt: TGTGCCAGCAGCGGACCCCGGGACAGTCCCCAAGCTTTCTTT
cdr3_aa: CASSGPRDSPQAFF

d_call: TRBD2
v_call: TRBV10-2
j_call: TRBJ2-1
clone_size: .
cdr3_nt: TGCGCCAGCAGTAAGGGACTAGCGGGAGCTTACAATGAGCAGTTCTTC
cdr3_aa: CASSKGLAGAYNEQFF

d_call: .
v_call: TRBV6-6
j_call: TRBJ2-7
clone_size: .
cdr3_nt: TGTGCCAGCAGTTACCCACCCCGGGACTCCTCCTACGAGCAGTACTTC
cdr3_aa: CASSYPPRDSSYEQYF

d_call: .
v_call: TRBV14
j_call: TRBJ1-1
clone_size: few
cdr3_nt: TGTGCCAGCAGCCCTCTCCGTGAGAACACTGAAGCTTTCTTT
cdr3_aa: CASSPLRENTEAFF

d_call: .
v_call: TRBV5-6
j_call: TRBJ1-1
clone_size: once
cdr3_nt: TGTGCCAGCAGCTCGGGACGCAGGGAAGGGACTGAAGCTTTCTTT
cdr3_aa: CASSSGRREGTEAFF

d_call: .
v_call: TRBV25-1
j_call: TRBJ1-1
clone_size: .
cdr3_nt: TGTGCCAGCAGTGAATCTCGTCCAAAGAACACTGAAGCTTTCTTT
cdr3_aa: CASSESRPKNTEAFF

d_call: .
v_call: TRBV28
j_call: TRBJ2-3
clone_size: .
cdr3_nt: TGTGCCAGCAGTTACCGTATCCCTGGGGAAGATACGCAGTATTTT
cdr3_aa: CASSYRIPGEDTQYF

d_call: .
v_call: TRBV28
j_call: TRBJ2-1
clone_size: .
cdr3_nt: TGTGCCAGCAGCCCAGACCGTCCCCGCGAGCCGGGACGGTTCTTC
cdr3_aa: CASSPDRPREPGRFF

d_call: .
v_call: TRBV28
j_call: TRBJ2-1
clone_size: .
cdr3_nt: TGTGCCAGCAGGTGGGGGAGAGACTACAATGAGCAGTTCTTC
cdr3_aa: CASRWGRDYNEQFF

d_call: .
v_call: TRBV28
j_call: TRBJ1-3
clone_size: .
cdr3_nt: TGTGCCAGCGGGCGCAGTCCTGGAAACACCATATATTTT
cdr3_aa: CASGRSPGNTIYF

d_call: .
v_call: TRBV6-6
j_call: TRBJ1-1
clone_size: .
cdr3_nt: TGTGCCAGCAGTTACTCGGGGGGTCGAACTGAAGCTTTCTTT
cdr3_aa: CASSYSGGRTEAFF

d_call: TRBD1
v_call: TRBV4-3
j_call: TRBJ2-1
clone_size: .
cdr3_nt: TGCGCCAGCAGCCTCGAAGTTAGGGGACAGGGGAAGCATGAGCAGTTCTTC
cdr3_aa: CASSLEVRGQGKHEQFF

d_call: TRBD1
v_call: TRBV5-6
j_call: TRBJ2-2
clone_size: few
cdr3_nt: TGTGCCAGCAGCTCGATCGGACAGGGGAAGAACACCGGGGAGCTGTTTTTT
cdr3_aa: CASSSIGQGKNTGELFF

d_call: .
v_call: TRBV5-1
j_call: TRBJ1-2
clone_size: .
cdr3_nt: TGCGCCAGCAGCCCCACCGACCTGGCAGGAAGGAGCGATGGCTACACCTTC
cdr3_aa: CASSPTDLAGRSDGYTF

d_call: TRBD1
v_call: TRBV11-3
j_call: TRBJ2-5
clone_size: once
cdr3_nt: TGTGCCAGCGCCCGGGACAGGCAAGAGACCCAGTACTTC
cdr3_aa: CASARDRQETQYF

d_call: TRBD2
v_call: TRBV30
j_call: TRBJ2-7
clone_size: once
cdr3_nt: TGTGCCTGGAGTGAAGGTTGGGCGGGAGGGCATTCCTACGAGCAGTACTTC
cdr3_aa: CAWSEGWAGGHSYEQYF

d_call: .
v_call: TRBV5-1
j_call: TRBJ2-1
clone_size: .
cdr3_nt: TGCGCCAGCAGCCCCCACAGGGATATTAGCGGCGCTCCGTCCCATGAGCAGTTCTTC
cdr3_aa: CASSPHRDISGAPSHEQFF

d_call: TRBD2
v_call: TRBV27
j_call: TRBJ2-7
clone_size: .
cdr3_nt: TGTGCCAGCAGTTTCGTGGGTAGCGGGCTTCCCTACGAGCAGTACTTC
cdr3_aa: CASSFVGSGLPYEQYF

d_call: .
v_call: TRBV30
j_call: TRBJ2-5
clone_size: .
cdr3_nt: TGTGCCTGGAGTCGGGGGAGCCTTCAAGAGACCCAGTACTTC
cdr3_aa: CAWSRGSLQETQYF